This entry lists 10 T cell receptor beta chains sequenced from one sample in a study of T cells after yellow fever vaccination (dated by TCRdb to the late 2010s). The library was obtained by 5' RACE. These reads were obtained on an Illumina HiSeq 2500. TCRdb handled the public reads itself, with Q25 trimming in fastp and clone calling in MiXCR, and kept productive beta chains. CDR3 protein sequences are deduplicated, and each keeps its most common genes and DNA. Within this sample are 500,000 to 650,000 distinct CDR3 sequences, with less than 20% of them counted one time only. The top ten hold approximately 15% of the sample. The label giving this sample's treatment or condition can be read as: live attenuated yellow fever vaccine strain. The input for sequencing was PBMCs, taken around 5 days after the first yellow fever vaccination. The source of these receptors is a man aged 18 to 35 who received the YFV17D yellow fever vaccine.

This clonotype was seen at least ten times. This CDR3 reads CASSQDRGPGYTF. The DNA for the CDR3 is TGCGCCAGCAGCCAAGACCGGGGCCCGGGCTACACCTTC. The chain recombines TRBV4-3 with TRBJ1-2; the D gene is possibly TRBD1 (5 bases). The CDR3 sequence is 13 residues long. CDR1 and CDR2 (germline): LGHNA, YSLEER. Trimming took 0 bases from V and 8 from J, leaving 10 bases between them.

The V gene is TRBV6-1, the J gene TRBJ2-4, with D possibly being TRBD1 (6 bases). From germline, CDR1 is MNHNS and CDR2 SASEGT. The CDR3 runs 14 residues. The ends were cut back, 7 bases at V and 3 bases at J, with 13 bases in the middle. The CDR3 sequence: CASTTGYGKNIQYF. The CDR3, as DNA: TGTGCCAGCACTACAGGGTATGGCAAAAACATTCAGTACTTC.

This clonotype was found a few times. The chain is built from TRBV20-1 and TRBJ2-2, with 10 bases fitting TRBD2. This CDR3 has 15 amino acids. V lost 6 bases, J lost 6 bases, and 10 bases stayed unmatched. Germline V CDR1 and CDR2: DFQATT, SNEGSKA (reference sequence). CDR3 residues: CSAASGGSIAGELFF. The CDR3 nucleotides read TGCAGTGCAGCTAGCGGGGGCTCTATCGCCGGGGAGCTGTTTTTT.

Here the CDR3 DNA reads TGCGCCAGCAGCCAAGTTTTAGCGGGAGGGAACAATGAGCAGTTCTTC. It is translated as CASSQVLAGGNNEQFF. This chain links TRBV4-3 with TRBJ2-1, with 11 positions matching TRBD2. CDR3 size: 16 residues. CDR1 LGHNA and CDR2 YSLEER come from the germline V gene. V was clipped by 1 base and J by 5 bases; unmatched bases: 4.

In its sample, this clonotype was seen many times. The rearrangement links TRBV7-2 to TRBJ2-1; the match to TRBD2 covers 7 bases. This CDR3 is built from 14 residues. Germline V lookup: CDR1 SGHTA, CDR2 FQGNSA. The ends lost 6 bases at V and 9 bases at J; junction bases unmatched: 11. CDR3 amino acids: CASSSPGGPREQFF. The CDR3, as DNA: TGTGCCAGCAGTTCGCCGGGGGGACCGCGTGAGCAGTTCTTC.

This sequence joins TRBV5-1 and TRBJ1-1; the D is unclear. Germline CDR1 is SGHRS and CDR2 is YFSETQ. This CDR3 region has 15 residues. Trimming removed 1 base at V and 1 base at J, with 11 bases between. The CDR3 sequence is CASSLKGQENTEAFF. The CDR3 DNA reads TGCGCCAGCAGCTTGAAGGGCCAGGAGAACACTGAAGCTTTCTTT.

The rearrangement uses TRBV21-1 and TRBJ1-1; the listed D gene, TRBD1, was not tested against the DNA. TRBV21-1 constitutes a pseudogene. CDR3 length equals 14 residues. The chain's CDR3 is CASPYWGANTEAFF. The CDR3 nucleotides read TGTGCCAGCCCCTACTGGGGGGCGAACACTGAAGCTTTCTTT.

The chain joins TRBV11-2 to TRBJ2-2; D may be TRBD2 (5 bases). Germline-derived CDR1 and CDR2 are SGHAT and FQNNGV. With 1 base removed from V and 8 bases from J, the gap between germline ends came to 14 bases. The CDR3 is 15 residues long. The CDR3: CASSLGRVLSGELFF. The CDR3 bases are TGTGCCAGCAGCTTAGGGCGGGTCCTTTCAGGGGAGCTGTTTTTT.

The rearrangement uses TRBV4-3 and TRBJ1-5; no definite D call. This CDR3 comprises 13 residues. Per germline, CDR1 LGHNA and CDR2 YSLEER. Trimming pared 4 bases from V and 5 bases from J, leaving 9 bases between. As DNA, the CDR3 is TGCGCCAGCAGCCTTACGAGATATCAGCCCCAGCATTTT. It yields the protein CASSLTRYQPQHF.

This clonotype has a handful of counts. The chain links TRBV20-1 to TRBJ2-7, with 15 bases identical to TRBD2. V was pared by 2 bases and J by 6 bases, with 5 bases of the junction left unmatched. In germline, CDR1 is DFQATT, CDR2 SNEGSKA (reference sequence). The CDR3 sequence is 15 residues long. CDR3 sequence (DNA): TGCAGTGCTAGATCTGGGACTAGCGGGGGGTTCGAGCAGTACTTC. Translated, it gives CSARSGTSGGFEQYF.